The source of this T cell receptor beta chain is a study of response to subunit inactivated influenza vaccine. From the RT-PCR reads, TCRdb called clonotypes with MiXCR, one entry per CDR3 protein. The data show about 500,000 distinct CDR3 sequences, 15% to 20% seen once. V shed 4 bases and J 7 bases; nucleotides not matched to a gene: 10. The length of the CDR3 is 15 residues. Germline V gene sequence: CDR1 SEHNR, CDR2 FQNEAQ (reference sequence). Points on this clonotype: Its target is unknown.

Study-wide points: A suggestion made by the authors is that each seasonal influenza vaccination recruits few new T cells.

This sequence joins TRBV7-9 and TRBJ2-5, with 9 bases that match TRBD1. The clonotype was recovered from a man between 50 and 75 years old who received an inactivated influenza vaccine. Source: CD4+ T cells sorted from PBMCs, taken less than 25 months after vaccination. The CDR3 region has the DNA TGTGCCAGCAGCTCACGACAGGGGGTCCTAGGGACCCAGTACTTC. This codes for CASSSRQGVLGTQYF.